This is a list of T cell receptor beta chains from one sample in a study of blood T cell repertoires in COVID-19. Repertoires were generated with immunoSEQ multiplex PCR, while TCRdb's copy carries only in-frame clones and drops some. This sample has 330,000 or so clones, with roughly 87% found just once. Source material: peripheral blood. Receptors originate from a man younger than 45 with COVID-19, enrolled during active disease. CDR3s include the opening cysteine and the closing phenylalanine or tryptophan. The order of the fields is J gene, V gene, D gene, clone size, CDR3 protein, CDR3 DNA. D genes are given only for firm matches. Not all rows give a size; the values are once, few, many and, for expanded clones, a class.

j_call: TRBJ2-2; v_call: TRBV3-1/TRBV3-2; d_call: NA; clone_size: NA; cdr3_aa: CASSPSIAGELFF; cdr3_nt: TGTGCCAGCAGCCCCTCTATCGCCGGGGAGCTGTTTTTT
j_call: TRBJ1-1; v_call: TRBV14; d_call: NA; clone_size: once; cdr3_aa: CASSPLLHRVNTEAFF; cdr3_nt: TGTGCCAGCAGCCCTCTCCTCCACAGGGTGAACACTGAAGCTTTCTTT
j_call: TRBJ1-2; v_call: TRBV6-6; d_call: TRBD1; clone_size: NA; cdr3_aa: CASLQGDRGSYGYTF; cdr3_nt: TGTGCCAGCCTCCAAGGGGACAGGGGATCGTATGGCTACACCTTC
j_call: TRBJ1-1; v_call: TRBV7-9; d_call: TRBD1; clone_size: NA; cdr3_aa: CASSLVSRDSSFF; cdr3_nt: TGTGCCAGCAGCTTAGTCAGTCGGGACAGTTCTTTCTTT
j_call: TRBJ1-2; v_call: TRBV10-3; d_call: NA; clone_size: NA; cdr3_aa: CAISDRWAGPKDYGYTF; cdr3_nt: TGTGCCATCAGTGATCGCTGGGCAGGCCCCAAGGACTATGGCTACACCTTC
j_call: TRBJ1-2; v_call: TRBV4-2; d_call: NA; clone_size: NA; cdr3_aa: CASSPERQYPGYTF; cdr3_nt: TGTGCCAGCAGCCCGGAACGACAGTACCCTGGCTACACCTTC
j_call: TRBJ1-4; v_call: TRBV5-1; d_call: TRBD1; clone_size: NA; cdr3_aa: CASSLEPGGGNEKLFF; cdr3_nt: TGCGCCAGCAGCTTGGAGCCGGGAGGGGGCAATGAAAAACTGTTTTTT
j_call: TRBJ2-7; v_call: TRBV3-1/TRBV3-2; d_call: TRBD1; clone_size: NA; cdr3_aa: CASSQVGTGSYEQYF; cdr3_nt: TGTGCCAGCAGCCAAGTCGGGACAGGATCCTACGAGCAGTACTTC
j_call: TRBJ2-4; v_call: TRBV2; d_call: TRBD2; clone_size: NA; cdr3_aa: CARKRLAGENIQYF; cdr3_nt: TGTGCCAGAAAACGACTAGCGGGAGAAAACATTCAGTACTTC
j_call: TRBJ2-7; v_call: TRBV27; d_call: TRBD2; clone_size: NA; cdr3_aa: CASSIAGGPIEQYF; cdr3_nt: TGTGCCAGCAGTATAGCGGGAGGGCCAATCGAGCAGTACTTC
j_call: TRBJ1-1; v_call: TRBV27; d_call: NA; clone_size: NA; cdr3_aa: CASSLWQKNTEAFF; cdr3_nt: TGTGCCAGCAGTTTATGGCAGAAGAACACTGAAGCTTTCTTT
j_call: TRBJ2-3; v_call: TRBV7-2; d_call: NA; clone_size: NA; cdr3_aa: CASSPGRRADTQYF; cdr3_nt: TGTGCCAGCAGCCCCGGGAGAAGGGCAGATACGCAGTATTTT
j_call: TRBJ2-6; v_call: TRBV9; d_call: NA; clone_size: NA; cdr3_aa: CASSVVAVTSGANVLTF; cdr3_nt: TGTGCCAGCAGCGTAGTAGCCGTTACCTCTGGGGCCAACGTCCTGACTTTC
j_call: TRBJ2-2; v_call: TRBV7-3; d_call: TRBD1; clone_size: NA; cdr3_aa: CASSPRGRGELFF; cdr3_nt: TGTGCCAGCAGCCCCAGGGGGCGCGGGGAGCTGTTTTTT
j_call: TRBJ1-5; v_call: TRBV5-1; d_call: NA; clone_size: once; cdr3_aa: CASSLDPNQPQHF; cdr3_nt: TGCGCCAGCAGCTTGGATCCGAATCAGCCCCAGCATTTT
j_call: TRBJ2-7; v_call: TRBV3-1/TRBV3-2; d_call: NA; clone_size: NA; cdr3_aa: CASSQPGHLYEQYF; cdr3_nt: TGTGCCAGCAGTCAACCGGGACATCTCTACGAGCAGTACTTC
j_call: TRBJ1-3; v_call: TRBV7-2; d_call: NA; clone_size: NA; cdr3_aa: CASSWGEGDSSGNTIYF; cdr3_nt: TGTGCCAGCAGCTGGGGGGAGGGAGACTCTTCTGGAAACACCATATATTTT
j_call: TRBJ1-4; v_call: TRBV7-9; d_call: NA; clone_size: few; cdr3_aa: CASSPLNEKLFF; cdr3_nt: TGTGCCAGCAGCCCGCTAAATGAAAAACTGTTTTTT
j_call: TRBJ2-3; v_call: TRBV27; d_call: NA; clone_size: NA; cdr3_aa: CASRPTSTDTQYF; cdr3_nt: TGTGCCAGCAGACCCACTAGCACAGATACGCAGTATTTT
j_call: TRBJ2-7; v_call: TRBV4-3; d_call: NA; clone_size: NA; cdr3_aa: CASSQEGYLAYEQYF; cdr3_nt: TGCGCCAGCAGCCAAGAGGGCTACCTGGCCTACGAGCAGTACTTC
j_call: TRBJ2-5; v_call: TRBV14; d_call: TRBD2; clone_size: few; cdr3_aa: CASSQAGGPETQYF; cdr3_nt: TGTGCCAGCAGCCAAGCGGGGGGTCCAGAGACCCAGTACTTC
j_call: TRBJ2-7; v_call: TRBV15; d_call: NA; clone_size: once; cdr3_aa: CATSRDYYEQYF; cdr3_nt: TGTGCCACCAGCAGGGACTACTACGAGCAGTACTTC
j_call: TRBJ2-7; v_call: TRBV7-2; d_call: TRBD2; clone_size: NA; cdr3_aa: CASSLIAGESYEQYF; cdr3_nt: TGTGCCAGCAGCTTAATAGCGGGAGAGTCCTACGAGCAGTACTTC
j_call: TRBJ2-6; v_call: TRBV18; d_call: NA; clone_size: NA; cdr3_aa: CASSLGQPSRSGANVLTF; cdr3_nt: TGTGCCAGCTCGCTGGGACAACCTAGCCGGTCGGGGGCCAACGTCCTGACTTTC
j_call: TRBJ2-1; v_call: TRBV5-1; d_call: TRBD2; clone_size: NA; cdr3_aa: CASSVGLAGNNEQFF; cdr3_nt: TGCGCCAGCAGCGTGGGACTAGCGGGAAACAATGAGCAGTTCTTC
j_call: TRBJ1-1; v_call: TRBV6-6; d_call: NA; clone_size: NA; cdr3_aa: CASSGTVGTEAFF; cdr3_nt: TGTGCCAGCAGCGGGACTGTTGGTACTGAAGCTTTCTTT
j_call: TRBJ2-1; v_call: TRBV7-9; d_call: TRBD2; clone_size: NA; cdr3_aa: CASSPRLAGENYNEQFF; cdr3_nt: TGTGCCAGCAGCCCCCGACTAGCGGGGGAGAACTACAATGAGCAGTTCTTC
j_call: TRBJ1-1; v_call: TRBV18; d_call: NA; clone_size: NA; cdr3_aa: CASSPRTDAVPEAFF; cdr3_nt: TGTGCCAGCTCACCTCGGACAGACGCCGTTCCTGAAGCTTTCTTT
j_call: TRBJ2-3; v_call: TRBV24-1; d_call: TRBD2; clone_size: NA; cdr3_aa: CATSSASGAPTSGGLDTQYF; cdr3_nt: TGTGCCACCAGTTCCGCCTCAGGGGCTCCGACTAGCGGGGGCCTGGATACGCAGTATTTT
j_call: TRBJ2-7; v_call: TRBV7-2; d_call: TRBD2; clone_size: NA; cdr3_aa: CASSLPWEGSYEQYF; cdr3_nt: TGTGCCAGCAGCCTCCCTTGGGAGGGCTCCTACGAGCAGTACTTC
j_call: TRBJ1-5; v_call: TRBV6-6; d_call: TRBD1; clone_size: NA; cdr3_aa: CASRDPGQGANQPQHF; cdr3_nt: TGTGCCAGCAGGGACCCGGGACAGGGGGCGAATCAGCCCCAGCATTTT
j_call: TRBJ1-6; v_call: TRBV25-1; d_call: NA; clone_size: NA; cdr3_aa: CASSLGASPLHF; cdr3_nt: TGTGCCAGCTCCCTGGGGGCATCACCCCTCCACTTT
j_call: TRBJ2-7; v_call: TRBV10-3; d_call: TRBD1; clone_size: once; cdr3_aa: CAISAGTGVYEQYF; cdr3_nt: TGTGCCATCAGTGCGGGAACAGGGGTCTACGAGCAGTACTTC
j_call: TRBJ2-5; v_call: TRBV3-1/TRBV3-2; d_call: TRBD2; clone_size: NA; cdr3_aa: CASNTLAGGLETQYF; cdr3_nt: TGTGCCAGCAATACCCTAGCGGGGGGGCTAGAGACCCAGTACTTC
j_call: TRBJ2-1; v_call: TRBV19; d_call: TRBD2; clone_size: NA; cdr3_aa: CASKSLAAHNEQFF; cdr3_nt: TGTGCCAGTAAATCACTAGCGGCTCACAATGAGCAGTTCTTC
j_call: TRBJ2-3; v_call: TRBV2; d_call: TRBD2; clone_size: NA; cdr3_aa: CATSPGTIADTQYF; cdr3_nt: TGTGCCACCTCACCCGGGACTATCGCAGATACGCAGTATTTT
j_call: TRBJ2-4; v_call: TRBV19; d_call: NA; clone_size: few; cdr3_aa: CASTPSTRDIQYF; cdr3_nt: TGTGCCAGTACCCCCTCGACTAGAGACATTCAGTACTTC
j_call: TRBJ1-2; v_call: TRBV7-2; d_call: NA; clone_size: NA; cdr3_aa: CASSLAGTYSSYGYTF; cdr3_nt: TGTGCCAGCAGCTTAGCTGGGACATACTCTAGCTATGGCTACACCTTC
j_call: TRBJ2-7; v_call: TRBV3-1/TRBV3-2; d_call: NA; clone_size: NA; cdr3_aa: CASSQRETYEQYF; cdr3_nt: TGTGCCAGCAGCCAACGGGAAACCTACGAGCAGTACTTC
j_call: TRBJ2-1; v_call: TRBV2; d_call: TRBD2; clone_size: once; cdr3_aa: CASSPGGGYNEQFF; cdr3_nt: TGTGCCAGCAGTCCGGGGGGGGGCTACAATGAGCAGTTCTTC
j_call: TRBJ1-1; v_call: TRBV14; d_call: NA; clone_size: NA; cdr3_aa: CASSHYRQTWNTEAFF; cdr3_nt: TGTGCCAGCAGCCACTACAGACAGACCTGGAACACTGAAGCTTTCTTT
j_call: TRBJ2-1; v_call: TRBV5-1; d_call: NA; clone_size: NA; cdr3_aa: CASSLASTNNEQFF; cdr3_nt: TGCGCCAGCAGCTTGGCCAGTACCAACAATGAGCAGTTCTTC
j_call: TRBJ2-7; v_call: TRBV19; d_call: NA; clone_size: NA; cdr3_aa: CASSIAAGSSYEQYF; cdr3_nt: TGTGCCAGTAGTATAGCAGCAGGGTCCTCCTACGAGCAGTACTTC
j_call: TRBJ2-5; v_call: TRBV2; d_call: TRBD2; clone_size: NA; cdr3_aa: CASSRAATPLAGQETQYF; cdr3_nt: TGTGCCAGCAGCCGAGCCGCGACCCCACTAGCGGGGCAAGAGACCCAGTACTTC
j_call: TRBJ2-7; v_call: TRBV2; d_call: TRBD2; clone_size: NA; cdr3_aa: CASSKGLAGDYEQYF; cdr3_nt: TGTGCCAGCAGTAAAGGACTAGCGGGGGACTACGAGCAGTACTTC
j_call: TRBJ2-2; v_call: TRBV9; d_call: TRBD2; clone_size: NA; cdr3_aa: CASSVYSGLAVPGELFF; cdr3_nt: TGTGCCAGCAGCGTATACTCGGGGCTAGCGGTGCCCGGGGAGCTGTTTTTT
j_call: TRBJ2-3; v_call: TRBV6-5; d_call: NA; clone_size: NA; cdr3_aa: CASNVADTQYF; cdr3_nt: TGTGCCAGCAATGTCGCAGATACGCAGTATTTT
j_call: TRBJ2-7; v_call: TRBV15; d_call: NA; clone_size: NA; cdr3_aa: CATSEWEGGEQYF; cdr3_nt: TGTGCCACCAGCGAATGGGAAGGGGGCGAGCAGTACTTC
j_call: TRBJ1-1; v_call: TRBV5-1; d_call: TRBD1; clone_size: NA; cdr3_aa: CASSLGDRNTEAFF; cdr3_nt: TGCGCCAGCAGCCTCGGGGACAGAAACACTGAAGCTTTCTTT
j_call: TRBJ1-4; v_call: TRBV29-1; d_call: NA; clone_size: NA; cdr3_aa: CSVDEGNEKLFF; cdr3_nt: TGCAGCGTCGACGAGGGAAATGAAAAACTGTTTTTT
j_call: TRBJ1-3; v_call: TRBV3-1/TRBV3-2; d_call: TRBD1; clone_size: NA; cdr3_aa: CASSQWGDSSNSGNTIYF; cdr3_nt: TGTGCCAGCAGCCAGTGGGGGGACAGCTCCAACTCTGGAAACACCATATATTTT
j_call: TRBJ1-5; v_call: TRBV5-6; d_call: TRBD1; clone_size: NA; cdr3_aa: CASSFRTGYQPQHF; cdr3_nt: TGTGCCAGCAGCTTCCGGACAGGGTACCAGCCCCAGCATTTT
j_call: TRBJ1-2; v_call: TRBV25-1; d_call: TRBD1; clone_size: NA; cdr3_aa: CASSEGTGLNYGYTF; cdr3_nt: TGTGCCAGCAGTGAAGGGACAGGACTTAACTATGGCTACACCTTC
j_call: TRBJ2-7; v_call: TRBV6-2/TRBV6-3; d_call: NA; clone_size: NA; cdr3_aa: CASSYSSQVGYEQYF; cdr3_nt: TGTGCCAGCAGTTACTCGTCCCAGGTCGGCTACGAGCAGTACTTC